Detailed here is one T cell receptor (beta chain). This entry comes from a study of preoperative IRX-2 immunotherapy in early breast cancer. The repertoire was sequenced with immunoSEQ multiplex PCR; TCRdb's copy has only in-frame clones and lacks some. The table has roughly 27,000 clones, 82% seen once. V lost 3 bases and J 2 bases, leaving 8 bases between the germline ends. The germline V gene has CDR1 GTSNPN and CDR2 SVGIG (reference sequence). CDR3 length: 12 residues. Treatment in this sample: preoperative locoregional IRX-2 cytokine immunotherapy. The sample here was taken from a patient treated with IRX-2 immunotherapy. This chain uses TRBV30 with TRBJ2-7; no firm D call. The TCR was taken from a human donor with breast cancer. The CDR3 loop is CAWRVETYEQYF. CDR3 nucleotide sequence: TGTGCCTGGAGAGTAGAAACCTACGAGCAGTACTTC. The whole variable domain, remainder taken from reference TRBV30 and TRBJ2-7, is SQTIHQWPATLVQPVGSPLSLECTVEGTSNPNLYWYRQAAGRGLQLLFYSVGIGQISSEVPQNLSASRPQDRQFILSSKKLLLSDSGFYLCAWRVETYEQYFGPGTRLTVT.